These T cell receptor beta chains were read from a single sample in a study of OX40 agonist ivuxolimab in advanced cancers. The repertoire was sequenced with immunoSEQ multiplex PCR; TCRdb's copy has only in-frame clones and lacks some. The table records over 50,000 clones, around 90% of them present only once. The specimen comprised CD4+ or CD8+ T cells sorted from blood, sampled in a trial of the OX40 agonist ivuxolimab. Receptor source: an adult with an advanced solid tumor such as melanoma, head and neck, liver or kidney cancer. The CDR3 runs from the conserved cysteine through the conserved F or W. The order of the fields is clone size, V gene, J gene, D gene, CDR3 DNA, CDR3 protein. The D gene is left open where the match is weak. Clone size is given for some rows only: seen once, a few or many times, or a class if the clone is expanded.

.	TRBV5-6	TRBJ1-3	TRBD1	TGTGCCAGCAGCTTTGGACAGGGGTTCTCTGGAAACACCATATATTTT	CASSFGQGFSGNTIYF
.	TRBV29-1	TRBJ1-2	.	TGCAGCGTCGCAAAACCGACAGGCCTTAACTATGGCTACACCTTC	CSVAKPTGLNYGYTF
.	TRBV21-1	TRBJ2-3	.	TGTGCCAGCAGCAAAGCGAAACAACCCAAAAAACGGGTTGGCCCTAGCACAGATACGCAGTATTTT	CASSKAKQPKKRVGPSTDTQYF
.	TRBV28	TRBJ1-1	.	TGTGCCAGCAGTTTAGGGGGGAGTCGAGGAAGAGATGAAGCTTTCTTT	CASSLGGSRGRDEAFF
.	TRBV14	TRBJ1-4	.	TGTGCCAGCAGCCTCGGACCGGGGTATAATGAAAAACTGTTTTTT	CASSLGPGYNEKLFF
few	TRBV5-1	TRBJ2-3	.	TGCGCCAGCAGCTTGAAGGCAGATACGCAGTATTTT	CASSLKADTQYF
.	TRBV10-1	TRBJ2-7	.	TGCGCCAGCAGTGAGTCTGCAGGGGCGCAGTACTTC	CASSESAGAQYF
.	TRBV2	TRBJ2-1	.	TGTGCCAGCCTAAACGGGGTCGAGCAGTTCTTC	CASLNGVEQFF
.	TRBV5-6	TRBJ2-7	.	TGTGCCAGCACCAGGTGGAGCTCCTACGAGCAGTACTTC	CASTRWSSYEQYF
.	TRBV15	TRBJ1-2	TRBD1	TGTGCCACCAGCAGAGATGGAGGACAGGGACAGGGCTACACCTTC	CATSRDGGQGQGYTF
.	TRBV5-4	TRBJ2-5	.	TGTGCCAGCAGCGTATATCTAGAGTTCGAGACCCAGTACTTC	CASSVYLEFETQYF
.	TRBV29-1	TRBJ2-7	.	TGCAGCGTTGGACAGACATACTACGAGCAGTACTTC	CSVGQTYYEQYF
.	TRBV27	TRBJ1-1	.	TGTGCCAGCAGTTTCGCAGGGGCGCTTGGCGGGAACACTGAAGCTTTCTTT	CASSFAGALGGNTEAFF
once	TRBV6-5	TRBJ2-7	.	TGTGCCAGCAGTCAAGGGTCCTACGAGCAGTACTTC	CASSQGSYEQYF
.	TRBV9	TRBJ2-7	.	TGTGCCAGCAGCCCCGCCTGGGACGGTTGGTACGAGCAGTACTTC	CASSPAWDGWYEQYF
.	TRBV4-1	TRBJ2-3	TRBD2	TGCGCCAGCAGCCCGGGACTAGAAACAGATACGCAGTATTTT	CASSPGLETDTQYF
.	TRBV6-5	TRBJ1-3	.	TGTGCCAGCAGTTACTCAGGAGGATCTGGAAACACCATATATTTT	CASSYSGGSGNTIYF